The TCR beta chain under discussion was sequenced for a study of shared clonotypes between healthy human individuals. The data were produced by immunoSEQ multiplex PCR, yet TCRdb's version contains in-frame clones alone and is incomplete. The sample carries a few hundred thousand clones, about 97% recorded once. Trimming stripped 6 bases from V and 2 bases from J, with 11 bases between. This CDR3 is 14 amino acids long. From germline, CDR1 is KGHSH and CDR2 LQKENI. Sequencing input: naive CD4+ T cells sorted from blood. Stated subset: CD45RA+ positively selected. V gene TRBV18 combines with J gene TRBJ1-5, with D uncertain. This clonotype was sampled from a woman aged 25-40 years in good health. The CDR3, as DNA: TGTGCCAGCTCTGATGTAGGAGGCAATCAGCCCCAGCATTTT. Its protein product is CASSDVGGNQPQHF.